The entry that follows covers one TCR beta chain sequence. Assay used: immunoSEQ multiplex PCR; TCRdb lists only in-frame clones, some missing. The sample consists of about 110,000 clones, roughly 70% of them appearing once. This record comes from a study of blood T cell repertoires in COVID-19. The germline V and J ends were trimmed by 5 bases and 0 bases, with 10 bases remaining between them. The CDR3 totals 14 residues. In germline, CDR1 is SGHTA, CDR2 FQGTGA. The receptor's source is a woman aged 40 to 49 with acute or convalescent COVID-19. The sample consisted of peripheral blood. The chain employs TRBV7-3 and TRBJ1-1; D is undetermined. The chain's CDR3 is CASSPGLVNTEAFF. In DNA, the CDR3 is TGTGCCAGCAGCCCAGGACTCGTGAACACTGAAGCTTTCTTT.